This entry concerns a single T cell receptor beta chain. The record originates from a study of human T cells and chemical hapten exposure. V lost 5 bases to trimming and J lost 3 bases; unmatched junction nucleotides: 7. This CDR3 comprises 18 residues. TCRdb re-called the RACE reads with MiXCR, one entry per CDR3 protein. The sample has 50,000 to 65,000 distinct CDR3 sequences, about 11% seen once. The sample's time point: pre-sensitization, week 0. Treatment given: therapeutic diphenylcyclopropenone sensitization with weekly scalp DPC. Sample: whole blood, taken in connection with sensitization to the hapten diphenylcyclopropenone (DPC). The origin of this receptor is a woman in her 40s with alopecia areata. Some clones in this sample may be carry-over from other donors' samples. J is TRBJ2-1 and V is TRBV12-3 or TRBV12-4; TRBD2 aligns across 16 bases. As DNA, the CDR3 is TGTGCCAGCAGTCCGGGACTAGCGGGGGGGGAGGGCTACAATGAGCAGTTCTTC. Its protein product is CASSPGLAGGEGYNEQFF.